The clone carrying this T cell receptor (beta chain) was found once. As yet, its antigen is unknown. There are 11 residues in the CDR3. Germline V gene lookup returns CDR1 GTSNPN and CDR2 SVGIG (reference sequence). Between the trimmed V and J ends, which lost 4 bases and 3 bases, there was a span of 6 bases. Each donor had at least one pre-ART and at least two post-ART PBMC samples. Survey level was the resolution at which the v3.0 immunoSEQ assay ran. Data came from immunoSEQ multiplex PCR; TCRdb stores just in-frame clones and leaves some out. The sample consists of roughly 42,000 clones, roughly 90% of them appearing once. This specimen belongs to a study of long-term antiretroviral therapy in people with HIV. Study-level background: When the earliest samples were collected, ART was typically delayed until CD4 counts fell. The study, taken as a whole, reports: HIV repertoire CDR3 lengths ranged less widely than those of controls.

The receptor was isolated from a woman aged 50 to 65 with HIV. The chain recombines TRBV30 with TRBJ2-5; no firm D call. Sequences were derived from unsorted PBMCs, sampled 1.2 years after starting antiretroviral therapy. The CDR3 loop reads CAWNNKETQYF. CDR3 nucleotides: TGTGCCTGGAATAACAAAGAGACCCAGTACTTC.